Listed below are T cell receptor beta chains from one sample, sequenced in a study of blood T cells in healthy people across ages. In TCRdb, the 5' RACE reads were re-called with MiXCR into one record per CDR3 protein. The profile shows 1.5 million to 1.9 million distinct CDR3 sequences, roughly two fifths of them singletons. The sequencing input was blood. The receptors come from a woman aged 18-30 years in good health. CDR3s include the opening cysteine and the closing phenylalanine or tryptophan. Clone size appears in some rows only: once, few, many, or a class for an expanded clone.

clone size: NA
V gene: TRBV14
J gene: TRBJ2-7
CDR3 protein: CASSQVRGNEQYF

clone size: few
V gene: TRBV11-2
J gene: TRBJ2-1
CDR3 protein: CASSLDREEGNEQFF

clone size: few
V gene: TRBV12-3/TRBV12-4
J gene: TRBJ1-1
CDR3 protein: CASELSPGFGTEAFF

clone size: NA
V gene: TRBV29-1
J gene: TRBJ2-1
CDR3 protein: CSVERAGVKFF

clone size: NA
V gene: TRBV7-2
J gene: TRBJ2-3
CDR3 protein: CASSLGQGRGDTQYF

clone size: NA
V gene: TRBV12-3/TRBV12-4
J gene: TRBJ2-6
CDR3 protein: CASSHRDRGERPSVGANVLTF

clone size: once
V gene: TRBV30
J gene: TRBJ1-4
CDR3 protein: CVWSGTGKLFF

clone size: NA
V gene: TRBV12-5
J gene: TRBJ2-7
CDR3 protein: CASTAATYEQYF

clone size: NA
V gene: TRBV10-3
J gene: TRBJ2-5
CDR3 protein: CAIGGLQETQYF

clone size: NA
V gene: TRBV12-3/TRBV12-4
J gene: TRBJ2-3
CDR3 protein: CASRLDRGTDTQYF

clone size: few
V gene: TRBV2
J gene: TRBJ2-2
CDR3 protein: CASSDPIPDRVNTGELFF

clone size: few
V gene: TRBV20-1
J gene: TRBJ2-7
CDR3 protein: CSAEPDNHYEQYF

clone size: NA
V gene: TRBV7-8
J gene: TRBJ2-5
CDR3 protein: CASSRRTSVQETQYF

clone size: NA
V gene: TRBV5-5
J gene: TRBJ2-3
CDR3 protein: CASSQRTTSSASTDTQYF

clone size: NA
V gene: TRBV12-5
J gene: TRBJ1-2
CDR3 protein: CASGLGPSGGYTF

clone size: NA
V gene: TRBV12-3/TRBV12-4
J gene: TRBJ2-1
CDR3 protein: CASSLRAGGYYNEQFF

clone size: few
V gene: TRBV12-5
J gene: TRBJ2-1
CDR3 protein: CASGLVLGKPSYNEQFF

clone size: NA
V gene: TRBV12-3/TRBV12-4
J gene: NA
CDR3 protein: CASSPRGVGRQETQYF

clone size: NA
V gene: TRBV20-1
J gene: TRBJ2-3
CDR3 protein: CSARTRTGTDTQYF

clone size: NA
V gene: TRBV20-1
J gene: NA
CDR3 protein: CSAGQGDAYEQYF

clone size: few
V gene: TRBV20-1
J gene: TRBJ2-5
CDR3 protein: CSARDRSPETQYF

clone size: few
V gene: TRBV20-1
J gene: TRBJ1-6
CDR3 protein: CSARTSAGFNSPLHF

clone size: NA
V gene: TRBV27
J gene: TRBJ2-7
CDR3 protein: CASSLSGFEYVQYF

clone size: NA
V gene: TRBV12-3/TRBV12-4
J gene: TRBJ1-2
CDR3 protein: CASSANGAYGYTF

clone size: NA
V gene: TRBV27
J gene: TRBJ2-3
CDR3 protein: CASSSQVGDTQYF

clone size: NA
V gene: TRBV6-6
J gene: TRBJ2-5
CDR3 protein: CASSYANGGETQYF

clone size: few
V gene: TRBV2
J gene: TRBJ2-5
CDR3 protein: CASSDQSGETQYF

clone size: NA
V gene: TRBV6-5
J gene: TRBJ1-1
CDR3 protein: CASSYSMKVNTEAFF

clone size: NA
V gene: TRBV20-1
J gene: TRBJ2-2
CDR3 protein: CSARRVRTTGELFF

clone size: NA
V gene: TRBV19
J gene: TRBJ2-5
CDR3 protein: CASSMGGWQYF

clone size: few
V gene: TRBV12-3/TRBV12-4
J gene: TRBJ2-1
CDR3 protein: CASRDWDFVNEQFF

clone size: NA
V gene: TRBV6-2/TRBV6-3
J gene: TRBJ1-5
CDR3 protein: CASSYTSGALGQPQHF

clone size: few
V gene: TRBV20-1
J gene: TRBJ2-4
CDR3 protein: CSADISGGNIQYF

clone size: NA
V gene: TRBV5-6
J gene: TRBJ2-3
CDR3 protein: CASLTWVLAHTDTQYF

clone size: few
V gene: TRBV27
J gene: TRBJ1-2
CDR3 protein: CASSVLGGDGYTF

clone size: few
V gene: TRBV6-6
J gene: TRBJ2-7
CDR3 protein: CASGTGDYEQYF

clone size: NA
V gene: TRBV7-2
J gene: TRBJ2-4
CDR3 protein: CASSPPGGGRNIQYF

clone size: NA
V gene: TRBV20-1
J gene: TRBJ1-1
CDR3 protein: CSAREDLWYTEVFF

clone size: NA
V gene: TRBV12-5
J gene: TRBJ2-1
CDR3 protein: CASGPGARQNEQFF

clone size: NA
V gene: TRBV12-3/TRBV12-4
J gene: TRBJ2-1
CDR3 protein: CASSKLAGGPRNEQFF

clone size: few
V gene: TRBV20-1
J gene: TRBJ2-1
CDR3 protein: CSARGVTAYNEQFF

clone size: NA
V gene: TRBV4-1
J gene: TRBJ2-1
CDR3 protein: CASSPRTATGEQFF

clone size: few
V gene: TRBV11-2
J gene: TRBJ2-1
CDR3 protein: CASSPSGTILYNEQFF

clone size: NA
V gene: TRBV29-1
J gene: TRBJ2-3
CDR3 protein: CSVESGYTDTQYF

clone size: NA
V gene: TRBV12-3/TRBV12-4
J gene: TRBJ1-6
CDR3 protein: CASSWGQGYNSPLHF

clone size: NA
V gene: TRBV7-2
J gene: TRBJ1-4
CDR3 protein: CASSLDPVTNEKLFF

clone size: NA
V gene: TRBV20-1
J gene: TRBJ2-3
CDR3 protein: CSAPWTSGFTDTQYF

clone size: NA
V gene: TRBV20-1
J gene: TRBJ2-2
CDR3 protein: CSARGYGTPNTGELFF

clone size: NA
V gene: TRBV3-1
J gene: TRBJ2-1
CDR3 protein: CASSQVAPPEQFF

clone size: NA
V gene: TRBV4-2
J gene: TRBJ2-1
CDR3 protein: CASSQHSGQGGNEQFF

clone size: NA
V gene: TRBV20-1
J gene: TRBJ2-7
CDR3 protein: CSAQGTGGPRQYF

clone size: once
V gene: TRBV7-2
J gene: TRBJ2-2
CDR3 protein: CASSNTGTANTGELFF

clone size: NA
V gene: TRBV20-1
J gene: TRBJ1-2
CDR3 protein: CGARVTGSNYGYTF

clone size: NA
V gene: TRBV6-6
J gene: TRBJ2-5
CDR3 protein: CASSYLAAQYF

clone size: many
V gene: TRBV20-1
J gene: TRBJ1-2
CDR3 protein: CSATPVGDRGYGYTF

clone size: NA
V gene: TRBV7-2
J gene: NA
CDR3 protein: CASSLESPIFSYNEQYF

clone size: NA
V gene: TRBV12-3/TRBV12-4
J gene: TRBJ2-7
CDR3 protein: CASSLVGRVLSYEQYF

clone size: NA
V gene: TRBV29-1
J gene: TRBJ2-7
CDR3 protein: CSVVGQGARKYSYEQYF

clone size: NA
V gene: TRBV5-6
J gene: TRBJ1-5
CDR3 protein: CASSLYTVGNQPRHF